This record concerns one T cell receptor beta chain sequence. The data belong to a study of blood T cell repertoires in COVID-19. Study in general: Acute and convalescent COVID-19 samples came from the United States, Italy and Spain.

Profiled with immunoSEQ multiplex PCR; TCRdb holds only in-frame clones, not every one. This sample carries fewer than 400,000 clones, around 88% of them seen once, and the ten largest clones take 2.5% to 3.5%. With 2 bases removed from V and 5 bases from J, the gap between germline ends came to 6 bases. The CDR3 covers 13 residues. J is TRBJ2-2 and V is TRBV12-3 or TRBV12-4; the D is unclear. The TCR originated in a man aged 25-45 years with active or convalescent COVID-19. The sample comprised peripheral blood. CDR3 coding DNA: TGTGCCAGCAGTTTAACAAATACCGGGGAGCTGTTTTTT. This translates into CASSLTNTGELFF.